This TCR beta chain derives from a study of PD-L1 blockade in urothelial cancer. V lost 3 bases and J 2 bases, leaving 2 bases between the germline ends. The CDR3 contains 12 residues. The V gene's germline CDR1 is MNHNS and CDR2 SASEGT. Time point of the sample: peripheral blood 6 weeks after treatment start. Method: immunoSEQ multiplex PCR; TCRdb's copy keeps in-frame clones and lacks some. The sample has roughly 120,000 clones; about 89% are singletons. The source of this sequence is a man aged 55 to 70 with urothelial cancer. Sequencing was performed on PBMCs, taken around atezolizumab (anti-PD-L1) treatment. The chain couples TRBV6-1 to TRBJ2-1, with D hard to call. CDR3 bases: TGTGCCAGCAGTGATACCTACAATGAGCAGTTCTTC. Protein sequence: CASSDTYNEQFF.